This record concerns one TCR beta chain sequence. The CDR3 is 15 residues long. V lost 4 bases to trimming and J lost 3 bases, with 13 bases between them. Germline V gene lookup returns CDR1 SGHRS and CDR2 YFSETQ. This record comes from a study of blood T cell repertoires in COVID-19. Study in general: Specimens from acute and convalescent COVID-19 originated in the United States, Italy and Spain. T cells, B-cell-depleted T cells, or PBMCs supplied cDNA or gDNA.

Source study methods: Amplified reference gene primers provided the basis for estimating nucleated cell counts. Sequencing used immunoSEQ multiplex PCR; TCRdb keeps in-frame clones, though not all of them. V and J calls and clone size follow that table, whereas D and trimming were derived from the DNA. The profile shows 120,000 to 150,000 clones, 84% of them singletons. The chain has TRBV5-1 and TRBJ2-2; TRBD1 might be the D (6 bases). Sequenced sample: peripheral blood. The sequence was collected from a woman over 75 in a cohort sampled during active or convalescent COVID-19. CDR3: CASSRGGSDTGELFF. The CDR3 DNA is TGCGCCAGCAGCAGAGGGGGATCGGACACCGGGGAGCTGTTTTTT.